Sequencing of this T cell receptor (beta chain) was carried out in a study of regulatory T cells in long-lasting Graves disease. The germline V and J ends were trimmed by 3 bases and 2 bases, with 11 bases remaining between them. Germline loops: CDR1 MDHEN, CDR2 SYDVKM. CDR3 length: 15 amino acids. Construction of the TCR beta libraries employed iRepertoire HTBI primers in conjunction with Arm-PCR of CDR3 regions. TCRdb reprocessed the multiplex PCR reads with MiXCR, giving one entry per CDR3 protein. The table shows roughly 400,000 distinct CDR3 sequences, with about 20% occurring only once. Sample time point: persistent/refractory GD, antithyroid drugs over 5 years with positive TRAb. From RNA extracted from PBMCs, the TCR library was made.

The chain is built from TRBV28 and TRBJ1-3; D perhaps matches TRBD1 (5 bases). The sequence was obtained from a female donor with Graves disease. Source: peripheral blood mononuclear cells (PBMCs), taken when the disease was refractory, from a patient treated with antithyroid drugs. CDR3 DNA sequence: TGTGCCAGCAGTTTCAGGGTTTTTGCTGGAAACACCATATATTTT. Translation: CASSFRVFAGNTIYF.